These 32 T cell receptor beta chains share one sample of origin, sequenced in a study of blood T cell repertoires in COVID-19. Assay used: immunoSEQ multiplex PCR; TCRdb lists only in-frame clones, some missing. The table shows 370,000 or so clones, with around 87% occurring only once. The sequenced sample was PBMCs or T cells enriched from blood (not recorded which). These receptors were obtained from a young man who had recovered from COVID-19.

The chain couples TRBV4-3 to TRBJ1-1; 7 bases align to TRBD1. V lost 1 base, J lost 1 base, and 3 bases stayed unmatched. Germline values: CDR1 LGHNA, CDR2 YSLEER. This CDR3 contains 15 residues. The CDR3 bases are TGCGCCAGCAGCCAAGGCCGGGACAGGAACACTGAAGCTTTCTTT. Translating it yields CASSQGRDRNTEAFF.

This clone was observed a handful of times. The chain has TRBV7-9 and TRBJ2-2; TRBD1 agrees at 8 bases. Germline assignment: CDR1 SEHNR and CDR2 FQNEAQ (reference sequence). V trimming: 2 bases; J trimming: 5 bases; junction bases outside the gene matches: 1. The CDR3 spans 14 residues. CDR3: CASSLNRGTGELFF. CDR3 coding DNA: TGTGCCAGCAGCTTAAACAGGGGGACCGGGGAGCTGTTTTTT.

The chain joins TRBV7-8 to TRBJ2-6; possible D gene TRBD1, 6 bases. V shed 3 bases and J shed 0 bases, with 21 bases lying between them. Germline loops: CDR1 SGHVS, CDR2 FQNEAQ. The CDR3 consists of 20 residues. The CDR3 loop reads CASSFDPRDYRASGANVLTF. Written as DNA, the CDR3 is TGTGCCAGCAGCTTTGATCCCCGAGACTACAGGGCCTCTGGGGCCAACGTCCTGACTTTC. Combining the CDR3 with reference TRBV7-8 and TRBJ2-6 gives the whole variable domain GAGVSQSPRYKVAKRGQDVALRCDPISGHVSLFWYQQALGQGPEFLTYFQNEAQLDKSGLPSDRFFAERPEGSVSTLKIQRTQQEDSAVYLCASSFDPRDYRASGANVLTFGAGSRLTVL.

The chain uses TRBV10-1 and TRBJ2-7, with unresolved D. Per the germline V gene, CDR1 is WNHNN and CDR2 is SYGVQD (reference sequence). V dropped 6 bases and J dropped 2 bases, with 11 bases sitting between them. The CDR3 totals 13 residues. In DNA, the CDR3 is TGCGCCAGCAGCGGTTTAGCCCCCTACGAGCAGTACTTC. Protein sequence: CASSGLAPYEQYF.

With respect to this clone: This CDR3 is also generated by other DNA sequences in the sample. The genes are TRBV5-1 and TRBJ2-7, with 10 bases matching TRBD1. This CDR3 contains 15 residues. V was pared by 0 bases and J by 1 base, with 1 base of the junction left unmatched. CDR1 is SGHRS, CDR2 YFSETQ, per germline. CDR3 sequence (DNA): TGCGCCAGCAGCTTGGGGACAGGGGGTTCCTACGAGCAGTACTTC. Amino acids: CASSLGTGGSYEQYF. The entire variable domain, with the rest obtained from reference TRBV5-1 and TRBJ2-7, is as follows: KAGVTQTPRYLIKTRGQQVTLSCSPISGHRSVSWYQQTPGQGLQFLFEYFSETQRNKGNFPGRFSGRQFSNSRSEMNVSTLELGDSALYLCASSLGTGGSYEQYFGPGTRLTVT.

The chain links TRBV6-2 or TRBV6-3 to TRBJ1-1; no firm D call. The V end was cut by 2 bases, the J end by 2 bases, with 6 bases between. Germline CDR1 MNHEY, CDR2 SVGEGT. The CDR3 consists of 13 residues. The DNA for the CDR3 is TGTGCCAGCAGTTACGAGGGAAACACTGAAGCTTTCTTT. Residues: CASSYEGNTEAFF.

This clone was picked up one time. This chain links TRBV11-1 with TRBJ1-3; no clear D. The CDR3 has 13 residues. CDR1 SGHAT and CDR2 FQDESV come from the germline V gene (reference sequence). The ends were cut back, 5 bases at V and 6 bases at J, with 11 bases in the middle. This chain's CDR3 is CASSLTNQNTIYF. CDR3 DNA sequence: TGTGCCAGCAGCCTCACAAACCAAAACACCATATATTTT. Looking up the rest from reference TRBV11-1 and TRBJ1-3 gives the full variable domain: EAEVAQSPRYKITEKSQAVAFWCDPISGHATLYWYRQILGQGPELLVQFQDESVVDDSQLPKDRFSAERLKGVDSTLKIQPAELGDSAMYLCASSLTNQNTIYFGEGSWLTVV.

V usage is TRBV11-2 and J usage is TRBJ2-5; TRBD2 matches at 7 bases. The CDR3 sequence is 16 residues long. The V gene's germline CDR1 is SGHAT and CDR2 FQNNGV. J gave up 4 bases and V 4 bases, and 12 bases lay outside the gene matches. CDR3 bases: TGTGCCAGCAGCTCCGGCTCCGTCCGCGGGAGAGAGACCCAGTACTTC. Protein product: CASSSGSVRGRETQYF.

This chain connects TRBV27 to TRBJ2-1, with 13 bases aligning to TRBD2. V lost 6 bases, J lost 9 bases, and 8 bases stayed unmatched. Germline CDR1 MNHEY, CDR2 SMNVEV (reference sequence). This CDR3 is 15 amino acids long. The CDR3 nucleotides are TGTGCCAGCAGAACACTAGCGGGGGGGCCTGTTGAGCAGTTCTTC. Amino acids: CASRTLAGGPVEQFF.

V is TRBV19 and J is TRBJ1-2; a weak D match, TRBD1 (6 bases). The CDR3 covers 14 residues. Trimming left V 4 bases short and J 4 bases short, with 13 bases between. The germline V gene encodes CDR1 LNHDA and CDR2 SQIVND (reference sequence). As DNA, the CDR3 is TGTGCCAGTAGTACTCAGGGGAGTAGCTATGGCTACACCTTC. Translation gives CASSTQGSSYGYTF.

This clone was seen only a few times. The V call is TRBV9, the J call TRBJ1-3, with D tentatively TRBD1 (5 bases). V lost 0 bases and J 0 bases, leaving 7 bases between the germline ends. The CDR3 is 15 residues long. CDR1 and CDR2 from the germline V gene are SGDLS and YYNGEE. As DNA, the CDR3 is TGTGCCAGCAGCGTAGGACAGAGCTCTGGAAACACCATATATTTT. This translates into CASSVGQSSGNTIYF. Full variable domain (missing parts from reference TRBV9 and TRBJ1-3): DSGVTQTPKHLITATGQRVTLRCSPRSGDLSVYWYQQSLDQGLQFLIQYYNGEERAKGNILERFSAQQFPDLHSELNLSSLELGDSALYFCASSVGQSSGNTIYFGEGSWLTVV.

The chain couples TRBV6-5 to TRBJ1-6, with D unclear. CDR1 and CDR2 (germline): MNHEY, SVGAGI. This CDR3 contains 13 residues. V was clipped by 6 bases and J by 7 bases, with 10 bases between them. The CDR3 is CASRRESNSPLHF. In DNA, the CDR3 is TGTGCCAGCAGACGTGAAAGCAATTCACCCCTCCACTTT.

The chain joins TRBV25-1 to TRBJ1-3; unclear D gene. Deletions cut 3 bases from V and 6 bases from J, with 3 bases between. Germline loops: CDR1 MGHDK, CDR2 SYGVNS. The CDR3 is 11 amino acids. CDR3 coding DNA: TGTGCCAGCAGTGAGGCAAACACCATATATTTT. This translates into CASSEANTIYF.

The rearrangement links TRBV6-4 to TRBJ1-1; TRBD1 matches at 11 bases. V dropped 2 bases and J dropped 1; count of bases not matched to a gene: 3. CDR3 length: 16 amino acids. Germline V gives CDR1 MRHNA, CDR2 SNTAGT. Here the CDR3 reads CASSDGDRGENTEAFF. The DNA for the CDR3 is TGTGCCAGCAGTGACGGGGACAGGGGGGAGAACACTGAAGCTTTCTTT.

This chain uses TRBV3-1 (or the pseudogene TRBV3-2) with TRBJ1-1; no definite D call. V was clipped by 5 bases and J by 1 base, with 8 bases between them. Germline V gene sequence: CDR1 LGHDT, CDR2 YNNKEL (reference sequence). The CDR3 extends over 13 amino acids. In DNA form, the CDR3 reads TGTGCCAGCAGCGACACAGAGAACACTGAAGCTTTCTTT. It translates to CASSDTENTEAFF.

This clone was seen only a few times. This chain links TRBV6-5 with TRBJ2-5; D perhaps matches TRBD2 (6 bases). The CDR3 length is 13 residues. V was cut by 4 bases and J by 5 bases, with 11 bases left in between. Germline V gives CDR1 MNHEY, CDR2 SVGAGI. The CDR3 DNA sequence: TGTGCCAGCAGTTCGGGGGTAGTTGAGACCCAGTACTTC. Translation gives CASSSGVVETQYF.

The chain links TRBV19 to TRBJ1-2; 7 bases agree with TRBD1. With 9 bases clipped from V and 4 bases from J, the junction kept 8 bases outside the gene matches. This CDR3 region has 13 residues. Germline CDR1 and CDR2: LNHDA and SQIVND (reference sequence). The CDR3 here is CASSGQPFYGYTF. As DNA, the CDR3 is TGTGCCAGCTCGGGACAGCCATTCTATGGCTACACCTTC.

This sequence joins TRBV25-1 and TRBJ1-1; D is perhaps TRBD1 (6 bases). CDR3 size: 13 residues. Trimming shortened V by 8 bases and J by 6 bases, and 16 bases separated the two germline ends. The germline gives CDR1 MGHDK, CDR2 SYGVNS. The CDR3 nucleotides are TGTGCCAGCCAGTCGTTCAGGGGAGCTGAAGCTTTCTTT. Protein product: CASQSFRGAEAFF.

This chain links TRBV30 with TRBJ1-2; D is possibly TRBD1 (5 bases). The germline V gene has CDR1 GTSNPN and CDR2 SVGIG (reference sequence). The CDR3 spans 14 residues. V lost 3 bases, J lost 1 base, and 12 bases lay in between. The CDR3 region is CAWSIGGSNYGYTF. In nucleotides, the CDR3 is TGTGCCTGGAGCATCGGGGGGAGTAACTATGGCTACACCTTC.

The rearrangement joins TRBV3-1 (or the pseudogene TRBV3-2) to TRBJ1-2, with D perhaps TRBD1 (5 bases). The CDR3 extends over 14 amino acids. Trimming pared 4 bases from V and 7 bases from J, leaving 16 bases between. The germline gives CDR1 LGHDT, CDR2 YNNKEL (reference sequence). CDR3 sequence reads: CASSRQSRAGGYTF. The CDR3 coding sequence is TGTGCCAGCAGCCGACAGTCCCGGGCTGGTGGCTACACCTTC.

This clone was observed once. The chain is built from TRBV7-2 and TRBJ1-1; D is possibly TRBD1 (6 bases). The germline CDR1 and CDR2 sequences are SGHTA and FQGNSA. CDR3 length equals 14 residues. The germline V and J ends were trimmed by 8 bases and 1 base, with 14 bases remaining between them. The CDR3 DNA sequence: TGTGCCAGCGGGCAGGGGCCCCGGAACACTGAAGCTTTCTTT. As protein: CASGQGPRNTEAFF.

The rearrangement joins TRBV19 to TRBJ1-5, with D hard to call. The CDR3 covers 15 residues. V lost 7 bases to trimming and J lost 2 bases, with 15 bases between them. Looked up from germline, CDR1 is LNHDA and CDR2 is SQIVND (reference sequence). The CDR3, as DNA: TGTGCCAGTACCCCGGGGTGGGTCGGCAATCAGCCCCAGCATTTT. The encoded protein is CASTPGWVGNQPQHF.

The chain carries TRBV28 and TRBJ2-3; 7 bases are a match to TRBD2. This CDR3 region has 13 residues. V gave up 8 bases and J gave up 2 bases; unmatched junction bases: 4. The germline V gene encodes CDR1 MDHEN and CDR2 SYDVKM. The CDR3 loop reads CASAGASTDTQYF. The CDR3 DNA reads TGTGCCAGCGCGGGAGCCTCCACAGATACGCAGTATTTT.

The rearrangement links TRBV6-4 to TRBJ1-5; D unresolved. Between the trimmed V and J ends, which lost 2 bases and 1 base, there was a span of 3 bases. The CDR3 totals 13 residues. The germline V gene has CDR1 MRHNA and CDR2 SNTAGT. CDR3 in amino acids: CASSDGSNQPQHF. CDR3 DNA: TGTGCCAGCAGTGACGGCAGCAATCAGCCCCAGCATTTT.

The chain carries TRBV5-1 and TRBJ2-7; perhaps TRBD1 as D (5 bases). The length of the CDR3 is 15 residues. V was cut by 4 bases and J by 4 bases, with 18 bases left in between. CDR1 and CDR2 from the germline V gene are SGHRS and YFSETQ. Here the CDR3 reads CASSPEGVLSYEQYF. The CDR3 nucleotides read TGCGCCAGCAGCCCGGAAGGGGTTTTGTCTTACGAGCAGTACTTC.

The V gene is TRBV6-5, the J gene TRBJ2-7, with D perhaps TRBD1 (5 bases). Trimming took 3 bases from V and 7 from J, leaving 10 bases between them. Germline lookup yields CDR1 MNHEY and CDR2 SVGAGI. This CDR3 has 12 residues. CDR3 residues: CASSYTGWEQYF. CDR3 coding DNA: TGTGCCAGCAGTTATACAGGTTGGGAGCAGTACTTC.

Here the CDR3 reads CATSRGTGTANYEQYF. CDR3 nucleotides: TGTGCCACCAGCAGAGGCACCGGGACAGCGAACTACGAGCAGTACTTC. The chain joins TRBV15 to TRBJ2-7, with 7 bases aligning to TRBD1. V lost 1 base, J lost 3 bases, and 9 bases stayed unmatched. The CDR3 totals 16 residues. Per germline, CDR1 LNHNV and CDR2 YYDKDF (reference sequence).

V usage is TRBV9 and J usage is TRBJ2-1; the D gene is possibly TRBD1 (5 bases). Germline-derived CDR1 and CDR2 are SGDLS and YYNGEE. V was clipped by 0 bases and J by 8 bases, with 9 bases between them. The CDR3 contains 13 residues. Here the CDR3 reads CASSVGRVDEQFF. The DNA of the CDR3 is TGTGCCAGCAGCGTAGGCAGGGTCGATGAGCAGTTCTTC.

The CDR3 nucleotides are TGTGCCAGCAGAAACAGGGGGCGGCCCGGGGAGCTGTTTTTT. It specifies CASRNRGRPGELFF. The genes are TRBV6-5 and TRBJ2-2; 9 nucleotides agree with TRBD1. V dropped 6 bases and J dropped 6; count of bases not matched to a gene: 5. Germline-derived CDR1 and CDR2 are MNHEY and SVGAGI. The CDR3 loop spans 14 amino acids.

On this clone itself: This same CDR3 is encoded by further DNA sequences in the sample. This chain links TRBV9 with TRBJ1-1; 7 bases map to TRBD1. Trimming took 2 bases from V and 1 from J; bases not matched to a gene: 5. The CDR3 has 15 residues. Germline CDR1 SGDLS, CDR2 YYNGEE. As DNA, the CDR3 is TGTGCCAGCAGCGTGGCCGGGACAGCGAACACTGAAGCTTTCTTT. Encoded protein: CASSVAGTANTEAFF.

V and J are TRBV10-3 and TRBJ1-1; a weak D match, TRBD1 (5 bases). The CDR3 contains 15 residues. Trimming left V 4 bases short and J 1 base short, with 13 bases between. Per germline, CDR1 ENHRY and CDR2 SYGVKD. Here the CDR3 DNA reads TGTGCCATCAGTGGGAGGTTCGGGGGGAACACTGAAGCTTTCTTT. It yields the protein CAISGRFGGNTEAFF.

Here the CDR3 DNA reads TGTGCCAGCAGTTCCCCCCTATGGAGGCCCCAAAGGACTTTCTTT. Protein: CASSSPLWRPQRTFF. The chain uses TRBV27 and TRBJ1-1, with D uncertain. Germline CDR1 is MNHEY and CDR2 is SMNVEV (reference sequence). This CDR3 comprises 15 residues. Deletions cut 4 bases from V and 12 bases from J, with 24 bases between.